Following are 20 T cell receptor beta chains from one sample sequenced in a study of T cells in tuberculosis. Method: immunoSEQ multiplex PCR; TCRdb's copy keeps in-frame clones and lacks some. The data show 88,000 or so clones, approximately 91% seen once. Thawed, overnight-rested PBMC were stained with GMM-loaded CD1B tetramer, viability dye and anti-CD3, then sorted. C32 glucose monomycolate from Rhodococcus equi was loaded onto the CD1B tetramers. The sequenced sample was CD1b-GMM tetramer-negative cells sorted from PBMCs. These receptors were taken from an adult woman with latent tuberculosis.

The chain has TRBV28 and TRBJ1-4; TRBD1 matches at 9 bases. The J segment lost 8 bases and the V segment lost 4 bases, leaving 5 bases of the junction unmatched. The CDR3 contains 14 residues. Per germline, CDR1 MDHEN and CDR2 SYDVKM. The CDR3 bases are TGTGCCAGCAGTTCCGGGACAGGGTGGGAAAAACTGTTTTTT. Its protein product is CASSSGTGWEKLFF.

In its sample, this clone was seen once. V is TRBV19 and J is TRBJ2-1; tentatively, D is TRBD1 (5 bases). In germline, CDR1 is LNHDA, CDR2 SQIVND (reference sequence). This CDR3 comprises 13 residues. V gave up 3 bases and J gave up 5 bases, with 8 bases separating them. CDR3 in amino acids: CASSIFRDNEQFF. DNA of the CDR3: TGTGCCAGTAGTATTTTCAGGGACAATGAGCAGTTCTTC. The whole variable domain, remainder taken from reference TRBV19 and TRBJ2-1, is DGGITQSPKYLFRKEGQNVTLSCEQNLNHDAMYWYRQDPGQGLRLIYYSQIVNDFQKGDIAEGYSVSREKKESFPLTVTSAQKNPTAFYLCASSIFRDNEQFFGPGTRLTVL.

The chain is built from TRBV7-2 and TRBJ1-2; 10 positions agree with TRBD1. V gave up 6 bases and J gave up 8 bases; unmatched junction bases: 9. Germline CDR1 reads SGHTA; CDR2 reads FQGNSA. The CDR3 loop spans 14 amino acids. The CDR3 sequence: CASSRDRGSGGYTF. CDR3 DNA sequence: TGTGCCAGCAGTAGGGACAGGGGATCGGGAGGCTACACCTTC.

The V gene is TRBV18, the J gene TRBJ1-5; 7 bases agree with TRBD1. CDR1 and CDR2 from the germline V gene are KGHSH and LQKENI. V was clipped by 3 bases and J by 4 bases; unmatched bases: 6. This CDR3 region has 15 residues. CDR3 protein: CASSPEGAFNQPQHF. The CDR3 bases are TGTGCCAGCTCACCGGAGGGGGCGTTTAATCAGCCCCAGCATTTT.

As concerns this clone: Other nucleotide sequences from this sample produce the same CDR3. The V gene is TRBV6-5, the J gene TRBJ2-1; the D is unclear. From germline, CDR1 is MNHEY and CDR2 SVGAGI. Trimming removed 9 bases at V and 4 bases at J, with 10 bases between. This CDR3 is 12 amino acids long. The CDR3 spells CASRKYYNEQFF. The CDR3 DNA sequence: TGTGCCAGTAGAAAATATTACAATGAGCAGTTCTTC.

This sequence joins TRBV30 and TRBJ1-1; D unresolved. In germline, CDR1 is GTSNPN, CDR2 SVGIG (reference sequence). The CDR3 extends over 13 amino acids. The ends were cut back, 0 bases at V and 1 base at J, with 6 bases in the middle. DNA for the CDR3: TGTGCCTGGAGTGTACATCCGAACACTGAAGCTTTCTTT. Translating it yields CAWSVHPNTEAFF.

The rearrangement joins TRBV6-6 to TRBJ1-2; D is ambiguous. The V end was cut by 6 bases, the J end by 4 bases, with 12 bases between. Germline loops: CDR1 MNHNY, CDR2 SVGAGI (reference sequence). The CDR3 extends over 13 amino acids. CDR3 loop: CASSSGTLYGYTF. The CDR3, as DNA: TGTGCCAGCAGCTCCGGTACTCTCTATGGCTACACCTTC.

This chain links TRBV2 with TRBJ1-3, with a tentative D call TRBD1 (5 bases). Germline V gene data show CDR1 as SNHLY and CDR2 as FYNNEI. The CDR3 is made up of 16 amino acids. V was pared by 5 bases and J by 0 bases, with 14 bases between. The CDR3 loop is CASSLQEPSSGNTIYF. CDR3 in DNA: TGTGCCAGCAGTTTACAGGAGCCTAGCTCTGGAAACACCATATATTTT.

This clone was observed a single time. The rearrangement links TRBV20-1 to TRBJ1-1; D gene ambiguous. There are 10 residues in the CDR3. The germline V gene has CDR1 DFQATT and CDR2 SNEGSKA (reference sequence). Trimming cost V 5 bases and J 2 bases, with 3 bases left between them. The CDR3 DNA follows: TGCAGTGCTTTAAACACTGAAGCTTTCTTT. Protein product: CSALNTEAFF.

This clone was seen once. CDR3 DNA: TGTGCCACCAGCCTCCAGACTAGCGGGGGGGCCGAAGAGACCCAGTACTTC. Translation gives CATSLQTSGGAEETQYF. This chain links TRBV15 with TRBJ2-5; TRBD2 matches 14 bases. CDR1 is LNHNV and CDR2 is YYDKDF in the germline V gene (reference sequence). CDR3 length equals 17 residues. The V gene end was trimmed by 5 bases and the J gene end by 3 bases; junction bases not matched to a gene: 8.

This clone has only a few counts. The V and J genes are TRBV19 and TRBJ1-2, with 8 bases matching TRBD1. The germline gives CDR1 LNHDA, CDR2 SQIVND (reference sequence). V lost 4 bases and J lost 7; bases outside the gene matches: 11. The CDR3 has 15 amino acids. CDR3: CASSTWTGLGTGYTF. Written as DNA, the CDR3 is TGTGCCAGTAGTACCTGGACAGGGTTGGGGACTGGCTACACCTTC. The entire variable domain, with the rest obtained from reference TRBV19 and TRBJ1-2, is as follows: DGGITQSPKYLFRKEGQNVTLSCEQNLNHDAMYWYRQDPGQGLRLIYYSQIVNDFQKGDIAEGYSVSREKKESFPLTVTSAQKNPTAFYLCASSTWTGLGTGYTFGSGTRLTVV.

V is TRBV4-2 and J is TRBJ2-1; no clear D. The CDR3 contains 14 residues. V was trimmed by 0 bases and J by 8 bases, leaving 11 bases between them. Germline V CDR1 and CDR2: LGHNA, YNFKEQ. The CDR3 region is CASSQESRSDEQFF. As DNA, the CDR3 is TGTGCCAGCAGCCAAGAGTCAAGGAGCGATGAGCAGTTCTTC.

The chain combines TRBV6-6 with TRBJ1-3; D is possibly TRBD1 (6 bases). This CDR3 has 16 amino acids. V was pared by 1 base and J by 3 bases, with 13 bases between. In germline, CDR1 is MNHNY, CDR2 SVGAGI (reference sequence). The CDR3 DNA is TGTGCCAGCAGTTACTATATATCACAGGGTGGAAACACCATATATTTT. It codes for CASSYYISQGGNTIYF.

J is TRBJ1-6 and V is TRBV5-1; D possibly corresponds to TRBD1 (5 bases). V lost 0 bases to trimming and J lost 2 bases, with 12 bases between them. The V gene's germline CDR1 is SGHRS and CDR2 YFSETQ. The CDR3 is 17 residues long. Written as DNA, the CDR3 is TGCGCCAGCAGCTTGGCTCCCCAGGGAACCTATAATTCACCCCTCCACTTT. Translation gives CASSLAPQGTYNSPLHF. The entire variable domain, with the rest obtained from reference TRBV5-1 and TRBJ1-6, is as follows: KAGVTQTPRYLIKTRGQQVTLSCSPISGHRSVSWYQQTPGQGLQFLFEYFSETQRNKGNFPGRFSGRQFSNSRSEMNVSTLELGDSALYLCASSLAPQGTYNSPLHFGNGTRLTVT.

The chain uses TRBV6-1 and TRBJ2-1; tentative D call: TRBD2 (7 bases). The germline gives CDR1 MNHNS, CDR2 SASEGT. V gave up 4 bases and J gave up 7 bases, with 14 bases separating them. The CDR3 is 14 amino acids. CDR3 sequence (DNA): TGTGCCAGCAGTGGATGGGGGGGCTCAAATGAGCAGTTCTTC. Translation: CASSGWGGSNEQFF.

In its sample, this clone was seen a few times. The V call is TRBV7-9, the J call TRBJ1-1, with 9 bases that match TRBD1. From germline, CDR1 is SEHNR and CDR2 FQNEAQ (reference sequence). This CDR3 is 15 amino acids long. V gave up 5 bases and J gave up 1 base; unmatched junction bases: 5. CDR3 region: CASSPQDRGNTEAFF. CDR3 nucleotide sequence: TGTGCCAGCAGCCCCCAGGACAGGGGGAACACTGAAGCTTTCTTT.

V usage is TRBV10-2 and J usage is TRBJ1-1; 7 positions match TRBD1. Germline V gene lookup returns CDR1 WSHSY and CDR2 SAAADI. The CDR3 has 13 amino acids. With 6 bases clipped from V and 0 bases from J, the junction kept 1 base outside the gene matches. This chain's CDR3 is CASRTGMNTEAFF. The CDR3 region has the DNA TGCGCCAGCAGGACAGGGATGAACACTGAAGCTTTCTTT.

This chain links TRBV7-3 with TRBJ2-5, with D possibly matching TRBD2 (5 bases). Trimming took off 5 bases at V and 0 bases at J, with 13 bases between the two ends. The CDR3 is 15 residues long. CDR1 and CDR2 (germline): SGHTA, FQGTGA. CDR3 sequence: CASSPGGAYQETQYF. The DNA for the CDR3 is TGTGCCAGCAGCCCCGGAGGAGCCTACCAAGAGACCCAGTACTTC.

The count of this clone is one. As DNA, the CDR3 is TGTGCCAGCAGTTACTCGGGAGCGGGGGCAGAGACCCAGTACTTC. Amino acid sequence: CASSYSGAGAETQYF. The V gene is TRBV6-5, the J gene TRBJ2-5; 8 bases are shared with TRBD2. The ends lost 0 bases at V and 4 bases at J; junction bases unmatched: 4. The CDR3 covers 15 residues. Germline assignment: CDR1 MNHEY and CDR2 SVGAGI.

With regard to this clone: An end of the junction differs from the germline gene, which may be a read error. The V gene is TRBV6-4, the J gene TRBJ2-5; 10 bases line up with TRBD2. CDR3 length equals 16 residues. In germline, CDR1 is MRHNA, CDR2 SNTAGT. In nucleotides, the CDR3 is TGTGCCAGCAGTGATAGGAGCGGGGGGGCCCAAGAGACCCAATACTTC. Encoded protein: CASSDRSGGAQETQYF.